A single sample is the source of the 29 T cell receptor beta chains below, sequenced in a study of OX40 agonist ivuxolimab in advanced cancers. Sequenced by immunoSEQ multiplex PCR; TCRdb stores in-frame clones only, minus some. In the table there are some 80,000 clones, roughly 92% of which are singletons. The sample here was CD4+ or CD8+ T cells sorted from blood, taken in a trial of the OX40 agonist ivuxolimab. These receptors came from an adult with an advanced solid tumor such as melanoma, head and neck, liver or kidney cancer.

The V and J genes are TRBV7-9 and TRBJ2-5; TRBD2 agrees at 8 bases. Germline V lookup: CDR1 SEHNR, CDR2 FQNEAQ (reference sequence). Unmatched junction bases numbered 10, after V lost 2 bases and J lost 5 bases. This CDR3 contains 16 residues. The CDR3 spells CASSLSTGGPLETQYF. Written as DNA, the CDR3 is TGTGCCAGCAGCTTATCTACGGGAGGGCCTTTGGAGACCCAGTACTTC. Complete variable domain (other parts from reference TRBV7-9 and TRBJ2-5): DTGVSQNPRHKITKRGQNVTFRCDPISEHNRLYWYRQTLGQGPEFLTYFQNEAQLEKSRLLSDRFSAERPKGSFSTLEIQRTEQGDSAMYLCASSLSTGGPLETQYFGPGTRLLVL.

This CDR3 reads CAWSALAGGKTQYF. The CDR3 bases are TGTGCCTGGAGTGCGCTAGCGGGGGGAAAGACCCAGTACTTC. The V gene is TRBV30, the J gene TRBJ2-5; 11 positions agree with TRBD2. CDR1 is GTSNPN and CDR2 is SVGIG in the germline V gene (reference sequence). V was pared by 1 base and J by 6 bases, with 4 bases of the junction left unmatched. The CDR3 length is 14 residues.

The rearrangement links TRBV19 to TRBJ1-4; tentative D call: TRBD1 (5 bases). V was clipped by 7 bases and J by 5 bases, with 20 bases between them. The CDR3 totals 16 residues. Germline lookup yields CDR1 LNHDA and CDR2 SQIVND (reference sequence). As DNA, the CDR3 is TGTGCCAGTACCACGAGGGCAGGGAACAACAATGAAAAACTGTTTTTT. Translating gives CASTTRAGNNNEKLFF.

The V and J genes are TRBV4-2 and TRBJ2-7; 7 bases fit TRBD1. Germline trimming cut 1 base from V and 1 base from J; bases unmatched to any gene: 1. The CDR3 consists of 14 residues. Germline CDR1 and CDR2: LGHNA and YNFKEQ. CDR3 bases: TGTGCCAGCAGCCAAGCAGGGGGATCCTACGAGCAGTACTTC. It is translated as CASSQAGGSYEQYF.

This sequence joins TRBV2 and TRBJ2-1; 8 bases match TRBD2. The V segment lost 0 bases and the J segment 2 bases; nucleotides outside the gene matches: 3. CDR1 SNHLY and CDR2 FYNNEI come from the germline V gene. This CDR3 region has 16 residues. The CDR3 loop is CASSEAQAGAYNEQFF. The DNA of the CDR3 is TGTGCCAGCAGTGAAGCTCAAGCGGGAGCCTACAATGAGCAGTTCTTC.

The chain carries TRBV6-5 and TRBJ2-2; tentative D call: TRBD1 (6 bases). Germline loops: CDR1 MNHEY, CDR2 SVGAGI. Trimming stripped 5 bases from V and 3 bases from J, with 13 bases between. The CDR3 is 15 amino acids. This CDR3 reads CASSRPGVHTGELFF. The CDR3 DNA reads TGTGCCAGCAGTCGGCCAGGGGTCCACACCGGGGAGCTGTTTTTT.

The chain recombines TRBV25-1 with TRBJ2-7; possible D gene TRBD2, 5 bases. The V and J ends lost 3 bases and 7 bases respectively, with 13 bases between them. The CDR3 contains 13 residues. Germline-derived CDR1 and CDR2 are MGHDK and SYGVNS. The CDR3 protein is CASSEAREGEQYF. The CDR3 bases are TGTGCCAGCAGTGAGGCTCGAGAGGGAGAGCAGTACTTC.

The chain uses TRBV5-1 and TRBJ1-3, with D uncertain. V gave up 0 bases and J gave up 7 bases, with 11 bases separating them. This CDR3 has 14 residues. Germline V gives CDR1 SGHRS, CDR2 YFSETQ. For the CDR3, the DNA is TGCGCCAGCAGCTTGGACCAAACGGGGAACACCATATATTTT. The encoded protein is CASSLDQTGNTIYF.

This clone was detected once. The rearrangement joins TRBV5-5 to TRBJ1-1, with D hard to call. The CDR3 is 13 residues long. CDR1 is SGHKS, CDR2 YYEKEE, per germline (reference sequence). Trimming shortened V by 0 bases and J by 0 bases, and 3 bases separated the two germline ends. The CDR3 DNA follows: TGTGCCAGCAGCTTGGAGTTGAACACTGAAGCTTTCTTT. Encoded protein: CASSLELNTEAFF.

This clone was recorded once. J is TRBJ1-2 and V is TRBV14; D is undetermined. Between the trimmed V and J ends, which lost 2 bases and 2 bases, there was a span of 6 bases. Per the germline V gene, CDR1 is SGHDN and CDR2 is FVKESK. The length of the CDR3 is 13 residues. The CDR3 DNA reads TGTGCCAGCAGCCAAACGGGCAACTATGGCTACACCTTC. Its translation is CASSQTGNYGYTF.

The V call is TRBV5-1, the J call TRBJ2-6; possibly TRBD1 for D (5 bases). V was shortened by 0 bases and J by 3 bases, with 16 bases between the two germline ends. Germline CDR1 and CDR2: SGHRS and YFSETQ. The CDR3 spans 18 residues. The CDR3 DNA follows: TGCGCCAGCAGCTTGGGGGGCACCTTGGGGTTTGGGGCCAACGTCCTGACTTTC. Amino acid sequence: CASSLGGTLGFGANVLTF.

This clone occurred once. CDR3 protein: CASSNAGSFNIYF. DNA for the CDR3: TGTGCCAGCAGCAATGCCGGTAGTTTCAATATATATTTT. The chain joins TRBV6-5 to TRBJ1-3; D gene ambiguous. V was shortened by 6 bases and J by 13 bases, with 19 bases between the two germline ends. This CDR3 spans 13 amino acids. Germline V gene data show CDR1 as MNHEY and CDR2 as SVGAGI.

This chain joins TRBV10-3 and TRBJ1-2, with 9 nucleotides matching TRBD1. The germline V gene has CDR1 ENHRY and CDR2 SYGVKD. The CDR3 is made up of 13 amino acids. V shed 4 bases, J shed 4 bases, and the junction held 1 base outside the gene matches. The CDR3 here is CAISGDRAYGYTF. CDR3 DNA: TGTGCCATCAGTGGGGACAGGGCCTATGGCTACACCTTC.

The V call is TRBV5-1, the J call TRBJ1-2; 7 bases fit TRBD1. V was clipped by 3 bases and J by 5 bases; unmatched bases: 4. CDR1 is SGHRS, CDR2 YFSETQ, per germline. The CDR3 is 13 residues long. The CDR3 DNA reads as TGCGCCAGCAGCTCCCGGGACAGATATGGCTACACCTTC. It is translated as CASSSRDRYGYTF.

The chain carries TRBV10-3 and TRBJ2-1; 9 bases agree with TRBD2. The CDR3 loop spans 13 amino acids. The V gene's germline CDR1 is ENHRY and CDR2 SYGVKD. Unmatched junction bases numbered 5, after V lost 6 bases and J lost 8 bases. The CDR3 bases are TGTGCCATCAGCGGGACTAGCTCACATGAGCAGTTCTTC. This translates into CAISGTSSHEQFF.

This clone was observed a single time. J is TRBJ2-7 and V is TRBV11-2, with 12 nucleotides matching TRBD2. V lost 2 bases to trimming and J lost 3 bases; unmatched junction nucleotides: 8. The CDR3 extends over 17 amino acids. Germline CDR1 reads SGHAT; CDR2 reads FQNNGV. CDR3 DNA sequence: TGTGCCAGCAGCTTAACCCCCCTAGCGGGAGGGCTCTACGAGCAGTACTTC. It encodes CASSLTPLAGGLYEQYF.

The chain is built from TRBV27 and TRBJ2-1; no definite D call. The CDR3 covers 13 residues. Trimming removed 5 bases at V and 8 bases at J, with 13 bases between. Germline CDR1 MNHEY, CDR2 SMNVEV (reference sequence). The CDR3 DNA reads TGTGCCAGCAGTCCAGCCAACCGGCATGAGCAGTTCTTC. Translating it yields CASSPANRHEQFF.

The chain employs TRBV6-5 and TRBJ1-6; D is perhaps TRBD1 (5 bases). The length of the CDR3 is 14 residues. V was trimmed by 6 bases and J by 9 bases, leaving 15 bases between them. Germline assignment: CDR1 MNHEY and CDR2 SVGAGI. CDR3 region: CASRLGRFGSPLHF. The CDR3 nucleotides read TGTGCCAGCAGACTGGGACGGTTTGGTTCACCCCTCCACTTT.

V is TRBV30 and J is TRBJ1-6; D not resolved. Looked up from germline, CDR1 is GTSNPN and CDR2 is SVGIG (reference sequence). Trimming left V 2 bases short and J 1 base short, with 12 bases between. The CDR3 totals 16 residues. The CDR3 DNA follows: TGTGCCTGGAGTTCGCGACACAAATCCTATAATTCACCCCTCCACTTT. Amino acid sequence: CAWSSRHKSYNSPLHF.

The rearrangement uses TRBV4-2 and TRBJ2-1; D is perhaps TRBD2 (5 bases). This CDR3 is built from 17 residues. Germline V gene lookup returns CDR1 LGHNA and CDR2 YNFKEQ. Trimming removed 0 bases at V and 0 bases at J, with 12 bases between. CDR3 sequence: CASSQDLSDLSYNEQFF. As DNA, the CDR3 is TGTGCCAGCAGCCAAGATCTTAGCGACCTCTCCTACAATGAGCAGTTCTTC.

This chain links TRBV11-2 with TRBJ2-1; the D gene is possibly TRBD2 (5 bases). Trimming removed 5 bases from V and 9 bases from J, with 14 bases in between. Germline-derived CDR1 and CDR2 are SGHAT and FQNNGV. The CDR3 is 13 residues long. The CDR3 nucleotides are TGTGCCAGCAGCGTAACTAGAGACGGTGAGCAGTTCTTC. Its translation is CASSVTRDGEQFF.

The chain carries TRBV7-9 and TRBJ2-3; 8 nucleotides match TRBD2. Germline V lookup: CDR1 SEHNR, CDR2 FQNEAQ (reference sequence). CDR3 size: 17 residues. J lost 3 bases, V lost 2 bases, and 10 bases had no gene match. CDR3 DNA sequence: TGTGCCAGCAGCTTAAGAGTGGGACTAGATATGACAGATACGCAGTATTTT. It codes for CASSLRVGLDMTDTQYF.

For this clone: One end of the junction varies from germline; a read error may be responsible. The rearrangement links TRBV18 to TRBJ2-5; D is unresolved. The J call could be wrong; TRBJ2-7 is a better fit for the DNA end. CDR3 length: 12 amino acids. Germline V gene data show CDR1 as KGHSH and CDR2 as LQKENI. The CDR3 sequence: CASSPPSYEQYF. The CDR3 nucleotides are TGTGCCAGCTCGCCACCCTCCTACGAGCAGTACTTC.

V gene TRBV11-2 combines with J gene TRBJ1-3, with 7 bases identical to TRBD1. V lost 5 bases to trimming and J lost 2 bases; unmatched junction nucleotides: 15. CDR1 and CDR2 (germline): SGHAT, FQNNGV. The CDR3 spans 18 residues. The CDR3 DNA reads as TGTGCCAGCAGCCCTTTACTGGGGGGCCAGGGGGCTGGAAACACCATATATTTT. Its translation: CASSPLLGGQGAGNTIYF.

V usage is TRBV19 and J usage is TRBJ1-5; D uncertain. Trimming removed 4 bases at V and 5 bases at J, with 6 bases between. Germline V CDR1 and CDR2: LNHDA, SQIVND (reference sequence). The CDR3 spans 12 residues. DNA of the CDR3: TGTGCCAGTAGTACTAAGTATCAGCCCCAGCATTTT. Translating gives CASSTKYQPQHF.

This rearrangement joins TRBV11-2 to TRBJ2-1; D remains unclear. CDR3 length equals 16 residues. V was cut by 6 bases and J by 9 bases, with 24 bases left in between. Germline V lookup: CDR1 SGHAT, CDR2 FQNNGV. Here the CDR3 reads CASRTTLSSLSGEQFF. In DNA form, the CDR3 reads TGTGCCAGCAGGACAACCCTATCTTCTCTGAGTGGTGAGCAGTTCTTC.

V and J are TRBV5-1 and TRBJ2-1; D may be TRBD1 (5 bases). With 7 bases removed from V and 1 base from J, the gap between germline ends came to 15 bases. CDR1 is SGHRS and CDR2 is YFSETQ in the germline V gene. The CDR3 runs 15 residues. CDR3 loop: CASRSETVSYNEQFF. The CDR3 DNA sequence: TGCGCCAGCCGCTCCGAGACAGTTTCCTACAATGAGCAGTTCTTC.

This sequence joins TRBV11-3 and TRBJ2-5, with D possibly matching TRBD2 (5 bases). The CDR3 runs 15 residues. The V and J ends lost 5 bases and 5 bases respectively, with 18 bases between them. CDR1 SGHNT and CDR2 YENEEA come from the germline V gene. CDR3 sequence: CASSDRLRPGETQYF. CDR3 in DNA: TGTGCCAGCAGCGATCGACTAAGGCCCGGTGAGACCCAGTACTTC.

V gene TRBV6-6 combines with J gene TRBJ2-7; 10 bases align to TRBD2. The CDR3 runs to 15 residues. V lost 5 bases and J lost 0; bases outside the gene matches: 4. Looked up from germline, CDR1 is MNHNY and CDR2 is SVGAGI (reference sequence). CDR3 sequence: CASSPSGGYSYEQYF. The CDR3 DNA reads as TGTGCCAGCAGTCCTAGCGGGGGATACTCCTACGAGCAGTACTTC.